The rows below give T cell receptor beta chains drawn from one sample of a study of long-term antiretroviral therapy in people with HIV. The method was immunoSEQ multiplex PCR; TCRdb's version includes in-frame clones alone and lacks a portion of them. Here the sample spans 35,000 to 40,000 clones, approximately 83% being singletons. The starting material was unsorted PBMCs, obtained 2.2 years after starting antiretroviral therapy. The receptors originated from a man between 18 and 35 years old with HIV. CDR3s include the opening cysteine and the closing phenylalanine or tryptophan. The D gene is left open where the match is weak. Expanded clones are given a class, and other clones once, few, many or no size at all.

TRBJ2-7 | - | TRBV5-5 | - | TGTGCCAGCAGCTTCCACCCGGATTCGGGGGACGAGCAGTACTTC | CASSFHPDSGDEQYF
TRBJ2-1 | - | TRBV7-2 | few | TGTGCCAGCAGCTTAGGCTACAATGAGCAGTTCTTC | CASSLGYNEQFF
TRBJ1-6 | - | TRBV5-1 | - | TGCGCCAGCAGCTTGGAAGGGTGGCAGGGCTGGAATAATTCACCCCTCCACTTT | CASSLEGWQGWNNSPLHF
TRBJ2-5 | - | TRBV29-1 | - | TGCAGCGTTGTTGCAGGGGAGACCCAGTACTTC | CSVVAGETQYF
TRBJ2-2 | TRBD2 | TRBV27 | - | TGTGCCAGCAATCCGACAGGGGTCCTAGCGGGAGTGAACGGGGAGCTGTTTTTT | CASNPTGVLAGVNGELFF
TRBJ2-1 | - | TRBV6-5 | - | TGTGCCAGCAGTTACTTACGCGCTAGCGTCGACAATGAGCAGTTCTTC | CASSYLRASVDNEQFF
TRBJ2-3 | - | TRBV10-3 | - | TGTGCCATCAGAACTACAGATACGCAGTATTTT | CAIRTTDTQYF
TRBJ2-7 | - | TRBV28 | - | TGTGCCAGCAGTTTTCAGGGGCCGGCCTACGAGCAGTACTTC | CASSFQGPAYEQYF
TRBJ1-3 | - | TRBV7-9 | - | TGTGCCAGCAGCTTCGTTGGATCCACCTCTGGAAACACCATATATTTT | CASSFVGSTSGNTIYF
TRBJ2-7 | TRBD2 | TRBV2 | - | TGTGCCAGCAGTGAGTCGCTAGCGGGAGTTGTCGTCTACGAGCAGTACTTC | CASSESLAGVVVYEQYF
TRBJ2-5 | - | TRBV6-1 | - | TGTGCCAGCAGCGAAGGGCGGGGCAGGCAAGAGACCCAGTACTTC | CASSEGRGRQETQYF
TRBJ1-1 | - | TRBV4-3 | - | TGCGCCAGCAGCCAAGATCTCTGGAACACTGAAGCTTTCTTT | CASSQDLWNTEAFF
TRBJ2-7 | - | TRBV7-3 | - | TGTGCCAGCAGCTTAGGACCGCTCGGGGACGAGCAGTACTTC | CASSLGPLGDEQYF
TRBJ1-2 | - | TRBV2 | - | TGTGCCAGCAGCCCTGGACAGTATGGCTACACCTTC | CASSPGQYGYTF
TRBJ1-2 | - | TRBV9 | - | TGTGCCAGCATGGATAGCATCGGGAGTAACTATGGCTACACCTTC | CASMDSIGSNYGYTF
TRBJ2-1 | TRBD2 | TRBV27 | - | TGTGCCAGCAGTTTTAGCGGGGTTGTTGCTGACGATGAGCAGTTCTTC | CASSFSGVVADDEQFF
TRBJ1-2 | TRBD1 | TRBV10-3 | - | TGTGCCATCAGTAACCGGGGTGACAGGGGAGGTTATGGCTACACCTTC | CAISNRGDRGGYGYTF
TRBJ2-5 | TRBD2 | TRBV13 | - | TGTGCCAGCAGCTTAACTAGCGAGCAAGAGACCCAGTACTTC | CASSLTSEQETQYF
TRBJ2-2 | - | TRBV19 | once | TGTGCCAGTAGGTCCCCGGGACGGCGGAACACCGGGGAGCTGTTTTTT | CASRSPGRRNTGELFF
TRBJ1-2 | - | TRBV5-1 | - | TGCGCCAGCAGCTTGGCCGCGACCGGAGGGGGCTACACCTTC | CASSLAATGGGYTF
TRBJ1-2 | TRBD1 | TRBV9 | - | TGTGCCAGCAGCGTTAGGGACAGGTTTAGCTATGGCTACACCTTC | CASSVRDRFSYGYTF
TRBJ2-3 | - | TRBV5-1 | - | TGCGCCAGCAGCTTGGGATTGACAGGTCCCGGGACAGATACGCAGTATTTT | CASSLGLTGPGTDTQYF
TRBJ2-5 | TRBD1 | TRBV5-1 | - | TGCGCCAGCACGGGACAGGGGGTCCAAGAGACCCAGTACTTC | CASTGQGVQETQYF
TRBJ1-2 | - | TRBV6-5 | - | TGTGCCAGCAGCTACGACATTCGGTACCTCTATGGCTACACCTTC | CASSYDIRYLYGYTF
TRBJ2-2 | - | TRBV7-7 | - | TGTGCTAGCAGCTTAGATGGGATTACCGGGGAGCTGTTTTTT | CASSLDGITGELFF
TRBJ2-2 | - | TRBV19 | - | TGTGCCAGTAGTATAGTAGCGAACACCGGGGAGCTGTTTTTT | CASSIVANTGELFF
TRBJ1-4 | - | TRBV19 | - | TGTGCCAGTAGTCCCTTGCCCGGGGCCGATAATGAAAAACTGTTTTTT | CASSPLPGADNEKLFF
TRBJ2-1 | - | TRBV27 | - | TGTGCCAGCAGTTTAACTTGGAATGAGCAGTTCTTC | CASSLTWNEQFF
TRBJ2-1 | - | TRBV30 | once | TGTGCCTGGAGCGCACGACCTCGTGCCCGTAATGAGCAGTTCTTC | CAWSARPRARNEQFF
TRBJ2-1 | - | TRBV7-3 | - | TGTGCCAGCAGCTTAGGATGGGGCCCTTACAATGAGCAGTTCTTC | CASSLGWGPYNEQFF
TRBJ1-3 | - | TRBV9 | - | TGTGCCAGCAGCTTTACGGGCCAGATAGGAAACACCATATATTTT | CASSFTGQIGNTIYF
TRBJ2-1 | TRBD2 | TRBV2 | - | TGTGCCAGCAGTGGCCGAACTAGCGGGAGGGGGTATGAGCAGTTCTTC | CASSGRTSGRGYEQFF
TRBJ1-4 | - | TRBV30 | - | TGTGCCTGGAGTACTACTACAGGGAGCGGTGCCGAAAAACTGTTTTTT | CAWSTTTGSGAEKLFF
TRBJ2-2 | - | TRBV6-6 | - | TGTGCCAGCAGACAACGGGACACTCACACCGGGGAGCTGTTTTTT | CASRQRDTHTGELFF
TRBJ1-1 | - | TRBV6-5 | - | TGTGCCAGCAGACCAAGGGTGGGGACTGAAGCTTTCTTT | CASRPRVGTEAFF
TRBJ2-7 | TRBD2 | TRBV4-3 | once | TGCGCCAGCAGCCAAGACCTCGCGGGAGGGCTCCTCTCCTACGAGCAGTACTTC | CASSQDLAGGLLSYEQYF
TRBJ1-1 | - | TRBV5-1 | - | TGCGCCAGCAGCTTCGATGGGACAAACACTGAAGCTTTCTTT | CASSFDGTNTEAFF
TRBJ1-2 | - | TRBV30 | - | TGTGCCTGGAGTGCCTCAGGGGTGCGCTATGGCTACACCTTC | CAWSASGVRYGYTF
TRBJ2-1 | - | TRBV7-3 | - | TGTGCCAGCAGCTTAGGAGGGTTCAATGAGCAGTTCTTC | CASSLGGFNEQFF
TRBJ2-7 | - | TRBV28 | - | TGTGCCACCTCAGCAGGGGCTTCCTACGAGCAGTACTTC | CATSAGASYEQYF
TRBJ1-1 | TRBD1 | TRBV7-9 | - | TGTGCCAGCAGCTCCTGGAGGACAGGGGCCACTGAAGCTTTCTTT | CASSSWRTGATEAFF
TRBJ1-1 | TRBD1 | TRBV9 | - | TGTGCCAGCAACGGACAGGGGAACCCTGAAGCTTTCTTT | CASNGQGNPEAFF